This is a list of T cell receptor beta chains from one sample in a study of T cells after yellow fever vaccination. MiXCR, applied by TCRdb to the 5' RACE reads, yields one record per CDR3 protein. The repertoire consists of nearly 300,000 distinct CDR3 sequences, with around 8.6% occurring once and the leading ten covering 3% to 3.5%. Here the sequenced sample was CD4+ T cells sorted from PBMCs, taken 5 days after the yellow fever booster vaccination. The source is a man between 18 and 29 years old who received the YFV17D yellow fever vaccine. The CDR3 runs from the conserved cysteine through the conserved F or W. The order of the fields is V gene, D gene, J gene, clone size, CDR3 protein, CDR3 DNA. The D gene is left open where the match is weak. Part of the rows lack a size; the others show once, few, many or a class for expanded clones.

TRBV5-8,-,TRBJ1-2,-,CASSLGGSGLGFGYTF,TGTGCCAGCAGCTTGGGCGGGAGCGGATTGGGTTTTGGCTACACCTTC
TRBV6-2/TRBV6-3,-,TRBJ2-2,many,CASSYLGTAGELFF,TGTGCCAGCAGTTACCTGGGTACGGCCGGGGAGCTGTTTTTT
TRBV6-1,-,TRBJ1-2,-,CATRPDRLYGYTF,TGTGCCACACGACCCGACAGATTATATGGCTACACCTTC
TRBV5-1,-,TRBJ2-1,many,CASRPTEHNEQFF,TGCGCCAGCAGGCCCACAGAACACAATGAGCAGTTCTTC
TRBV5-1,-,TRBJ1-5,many,CASSPWGGNQPQHF,TGCGCCAGCAGCCCCTGGGGGGGCAATCAGCCCCAGCATTTT
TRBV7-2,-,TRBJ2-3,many,CASSSGPVNTQYF,TGTGCCAGCAGCTCGGGACCAGTGAATACGCAGTATTTT
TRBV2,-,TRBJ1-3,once,CASSPTGPSRDF,TGTGCCAGCAGTCCGACAGGCCCTAGTCGAGATTTT
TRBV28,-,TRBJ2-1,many,CASSSGPVESEQFF,TGTGCCAGCAGTTCTGGTCCGGTCGAAAGTGAGCAGTTCTTC
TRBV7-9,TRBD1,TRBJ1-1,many,CASSLTGVNTEAFF,TGTGCCAGCAGCCTTACAGGGGTGAACACTGAAGCTTTCTTT
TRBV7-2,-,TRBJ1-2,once,CASSPTGTDSMGYTF,TGTGCCAGCAGCCCAACCGGGACCGATTCTATGGGCTACACCTTC
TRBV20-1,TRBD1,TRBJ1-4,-,CSAATDRINEKLFF,TGCAGTGCTGCAACGGACAGGATCAATGAAAAACTGTTTTTT
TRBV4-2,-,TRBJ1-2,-,CASSQAGGNYGYTF,TGTGCCAGCAGCCAAGCCGGGGGGAACTATGGCTACACCTTC
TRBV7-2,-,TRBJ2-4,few,CASSPQRGNIQYF,TGTGCCAGCAGCCCCCAACGGGGGAACATTCAGTACTTC
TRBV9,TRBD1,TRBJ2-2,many,CASSVLTGLRSGELFF,TGTGCCAGCAGCGTTCTGACAGGGCTCAGGTCCGGGGAGCTGTTTTTT
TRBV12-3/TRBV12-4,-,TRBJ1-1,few,CASSFARGTEAFF,TGTGCCAGCAGTTTCGCGAGGGGCACTGAAGCTTTCTTT
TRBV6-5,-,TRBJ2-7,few,CASSPLRRGEEQYF,TGTGCCAGCAGCCCACTCAGGAGGGGCGAAGAGCAGTACTTC
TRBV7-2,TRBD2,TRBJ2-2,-,CASSPWTSANTGELFF,TGTGCCAGCAGCCCCTGGACTAGCGCGAACACCGGGGAGCTGTTTTTT
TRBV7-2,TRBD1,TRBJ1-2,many,CASSSGQGSSGYTF,TGTGCCAGCAGCAGTGGACAGGGCTCTTCTGGCTACACCTTC
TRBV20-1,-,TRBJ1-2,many,CSARESGLNYGYTF,TGCAGTGCTAGAGAATCGGGACTTAACTATGGCTACACCTTC
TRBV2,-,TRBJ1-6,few,CASSSNSPLHF,TGTGCCAGCAGTTCTAATTCACCCCTCCACTTT
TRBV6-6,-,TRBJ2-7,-,CASRPEWVSKNYEQYF,TGTGCCAGCAGACCCGAGTGGGTCTCCAAAAACTACGAGCAGTACTTC
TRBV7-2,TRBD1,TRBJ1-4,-,CASDLGNRGRGKLFF,TGTGCCAGCGATTTAGGGAACAGGGGGCGGGGAAAACTGTTTTTT
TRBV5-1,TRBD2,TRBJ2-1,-,CASRAGEFYNEQFF,TGCGCCAGCAGAGCGGGGGAGTTCTACAATGAGCAGTTCTTC
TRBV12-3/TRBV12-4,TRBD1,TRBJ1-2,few,CASSGGGVLGYTF,TGTGCCAGCTCAGGGGGCGGAGTACTTGGCTACACCTTC
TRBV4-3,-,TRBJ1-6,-,CASSHGGNSPLHF,TGCGCCAGCAGCCACGGAGGTAATTCACCCCTCCACTTT
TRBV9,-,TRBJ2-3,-,CASRASPRETDTQYF,TGTGCCAGCAGAGCCTCCCCCCGGGAGACAGATACGCAGTATTTT
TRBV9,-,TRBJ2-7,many,CASSVEGTEQYF,TGTGCCAGCAGCGTAGAGGGAACCGAGCAGTACTTC
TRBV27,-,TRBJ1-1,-,CATRRNTEAFF,TGTGCCACCCGGCGGAACACTGAAGCTTTCTTT
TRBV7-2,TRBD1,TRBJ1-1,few,CASSPYRGGTEAFF,TGTGCCAGCAGCCCGTACAGGGGCGGGACTGAAGCTTTCTTT
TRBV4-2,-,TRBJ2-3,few,CASSRGEGGTDTQYF,TGTGCCAGCAGCCGGGGGGAAGGGGGCACAGATACGCAGTATTTT
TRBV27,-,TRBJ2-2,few,CASSLRGSNTGELFF,TGTGCCAGCAGTTTGAGGGGGTCGAACACCGGGGAGCTGTTTTTT
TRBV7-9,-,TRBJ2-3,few,CASSLERFTQYF,TGTGCCAGCAGCTTAGAACGGTTTACGCAGTATTTT
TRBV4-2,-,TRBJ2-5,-,CASSQDRWSEETQYF,TGTGCCAGCAGCCAAGACCGGTGGTCCGAAGAGACCCAGTACTTC
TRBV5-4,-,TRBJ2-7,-,CASIAEQYF,TGTGCCAGCATCGCCGAGCAGTACTTC
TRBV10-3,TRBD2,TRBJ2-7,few,CAISDSTSGGEKQYF,TGTGCCATCAGTGATTCGACTAGCGGGGGGGAGAAGCAGTACTTC
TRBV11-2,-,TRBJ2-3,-,CASSSRLGTDTQYF,TGTGCCAGCAGCTCCCGCTTGGGCACAGATACGCAGTATTTT
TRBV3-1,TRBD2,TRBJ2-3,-,CASSQARLAGLDTQYF,TGTGCCAGCAGCCAAGCAAGACTAGCGGGGCTCGATACGCAGTATTTT
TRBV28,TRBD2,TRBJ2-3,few,CASSRLAGETDTQYF,TGTGCCAGCAGTCGACTAGCGGGGGAGACAGATACGCAGTATTTT